The subject of this entry is one T cell receptor (beta chain). The entry originates in a study of blood T cell repertoires in COVID-19. Study context: Sites in the United States, Italy and Spain provided acute and convalescent COVID-19 samples. T cells, B-cell-depleted T cells, or PBMCs provided the cDNA or gDNA that served as material.

As handled by the study authors: Amplification of reference gene primers was used by the study to estimate nucleated cell counts. Method: immunoSEQ multiplex PCR; TCRdb's copy keeps in-frame clones and lacks some. For V, J and clone size, that table is used; D and trimming come from the DNA. The table shows 65,000 to 90,000 clones, with roughly four fifths occurring only once. Germline CDR1 and CDR2: KGHSH and LQKENI. Trimming shortened V by 0 bases and J by 7 bases, and 16 bases separated the two germline ends. The CDR3 extends over 16 amino acids. This clonotype was sampled from a woman aged 60 to 75 with acute or convalescent COVID-19. The V call is TRBV18, the J call TRBJ2-1, with a weak D call TRBD1 (5 bases). The sequenced material came from peripheral blood. CDR3 protein: CASSPPKSGHGNEQFF. The CDR3 bases are TGTGCCAGCTCACCACCCAAATCTGGACACGGGAATGAGCAGTTCTTC.